Presented here are 9 T cell receptor beta chains from one specimen sequenced in a study of cytomegalovirus exposure and HLA in healthy donors. The PCR used 60 Vbeta and 13 Jbeta primers. Repertoires were generated with immunoSEQ multiplex PCR, while TCRdb's copy carries only in-frame clones and drops some. Seen here are tens of thousands of clones, roughly 75% observed once, and the top ten hold 7% to 7.5%. Sequencing was carried out using PBMCs. Receptor source: a woman in her thirties or forties in good health and CMV-seronegative.

V usage is TRBV7-2 and J usage is TRBJ1-1; D ambiguous. The CDR3 sequence is 15 residues long. Per germline, CDR1 SGHTA and CDR2 FQGNSA. V lost 1 base and J 1 base, leaving 10 bases between the germline ends. The CDR3 region is CASSLVLGPNTEAFF. The CDR3, as DNA: TGTGCCAGCAGCTTAGTTCTGGGCCCGAACACTGAAGCTTTCTTT.

The rearrangement joins TRBV5-1 to TRBJ2-2; TRBD1 is a possible D gene (6 bases). Germline CDR1 is SGHRS and CDR2 is YFSETQ. V lost 4 bases and J lost 0, with 19 bases in between. The CDR3 is 18 residues long. Here the CDR3 DNA reads TGCGCCAGCAGCGTGGGGGCCTTATTTATACCGAACACCGGGGAGCTGTTTTTT. It specifies CASSVGALFIPNTGELFF.

J is TRBJ1-2 and V is TRBV5-5; 7 bases agree with TRBD1. This CDR3 is 16 amino acids long. The junction had 14 bases not matched to a gene; V was cut back by 1 base and J by 8 bases. CDR1 and CDR2 (germline): SGHKS, YYEKEE (reference sequence). Here the CDR3 reads CASSLRAGTEARGYTF. In DNA, the CDR3 is TGTGCCAGCAGCTTGAGAGCAGGGACAGAGGCGCGCGGCTACACCTTC.

The J gene is TRBJ1-1, the V gene TRBV5-1, with TRBD1 as a possible D gene (5 bases). This CDR3 spans 14 amino acids. Germline CDR1 is SGHRS and CDR2 is YFSETQ. Trimming shortened V by 0 bases and J by 1 base, and 7 bases separated the two germline ends. The CDR3 DNA reads TGCGCCAGCAGCTTGGTGCAGGGGAACACTGAAGCTTTCTTT. Amino acids: CASSLVQGNTEAFF.

The chain is built from TRBV7-8 and TRBJ2-1; 8 nucleotides line up with TRBD1. There are 15 residues in the CDR3. Germline values: CDR1 SGHVS, CDR2 FQNEAQ. V was clipped by 5 bases and J by 1 base; unmatched bases: 4. The CDR3 coding sequence is TGTGCCAGCAGCCCGGGACAGGAATCCTACAATGAGCAGTTCTTC. Translated, it gives CASSPGQESYNEQFF.

CDR3 region: CAWSVRSSGYTF. CDR3 nucleotides: TGTGCCTGGAGTGTACGGAGTAGCGGCTACACCTTC. The chain recombines TRBV30 with TRBJ1-2; D is ambiguous. V dropped 0 bases and J dropped 8 bases, with 10 bases sitting between them. This CDR3 region has 12 residues. Per the germline V gene, CDR1 is GTSNPN and CDR2 is SVGIG (reference sequence).

The chain recombines TRBV11-3 with TRBJ2-7; 8 nucleotides align to TRBD2. Germline trimming cut 4 bases from V and 6 bases from J; bases unmatched to any gene: 8. Germline-derived CDR1 and CDR2 are SGHNT and YENEEA. The CDR3 consists of 14 residues. The CDR3 sequence: CASSWGREGSEQYF. The DNA for the CDR3 is TGTGCCAGCAGCTGGGGCCGGGAGGGGAGCGAGCAGTACTTC.

The chain carries TRBV5-5 and TRBJ1-1, with 10 nucleotides matching TRBD1. The CDR3 is 16 residues long. The V gene's germline CDR1 is SGHKS and CDR2 YYEKEE (reference sequence). With V trimmed by 4 bases and J by 1 base, 7 bases remained unmatched. CDR3 coding DNA: TGTGCCAGCAGCAAAAGACAGGGGGCCTGGAACACTGAAGCTTTCTTT. Translation gives CASSKRQGAWNTEAFF.

This sequence joins TRBV5-1 and TRBJ2-1, with 8 bases identical to TRBD1. The J segment lost 8 bases and the V segment lost 0 bases, leaving 7 bases of the junction unmatched. The CDR3 covers 15 residues. Germline V gives CDR1 SGHRS, CDR2 YFSETQ. CDR3 DNA sequence: TGCGCCAGCAGCTTGGTAAACAGGGGGGTCGATGAGCAGTTCTTC. Translated: CASSLVNRGVDEQFF.